Listed here are 5 T cell receptor beta chains from one sample, sequenced in a study of CD8 T cells in ankylosing spondylitis. TCRdb called the 5' RACE reads again in MiXCR, with one record for every CDR3 protein. The repertoire includes roughly 150,000 distinct CDR3 sequences, under 35% of them detected once, and around 6% sits in the top ten. Input material: synovial fluid, either unsorted or a sorted T cell fraction (not recorded which). The source is a male donor with ankylosing spondylitis.

J is TRBJ1-1 and V is TRBV12-3 or TRBV12-4; 7 bases are a match to TRBD1. CDR3 length: 12 residues. Trimming cost V 5 bases and J 7 bases; bases outside gene matches: 4. The CDR3 DNA follows: TGTGCCAGCAGTCAGGGGGAGCGTGAAGCTTTCTTT. Translation gives CASSQGEREAFF.

This clonotype has ten or more counts. V is TRBV6-1 and J is TRBJ1-5, with 7 bases fitting TRBD1. Germline-derived CDR1 and CDR2 are MNHNS and SASEGT. V lost 8 bases, J lost 5 bases, and 15 bases stayed unmatched. This CDR3 spans 16 amino acids. CDR3 sequence reads: CASSPRETGRYQPQHF. DNA of the CDR3: TGTGCCAGCTCCCCCAGGGAGACAGGGAGGTATCAGCCCCAGCATTTT.

This clonotype was found a few times. This rearrangement joins TRBV7-9 to TRBJ2-3; D is unclear. V was pared by 4 bases and J by 2 bases, with 10 bases between. CDR1 and CDR2 from the germline V gene are SEHNR and FQNEAQ (reference sequence). This CDR3 spans 14 amino acids. The CDR3, as DNA: TGTGCCAGCAGCTCAGACATCCACACAGATACGCAGTATTTT. Translated, it gives CASSSDIHTDTQYF.

This clonotype was seen more than once but under ten times. The rearrangement uses TRBV7-8 and TRBJ1-2; 8 bases match TRBD1. Trimming cost V 5 bases and J 6 bases; bases outside gene matches: 5. Per germline, CDR1 SGHVS and CDR2 FQNEAQ. The CDR3 contains 13 residues. Here the CDR3 reads CASSTDRGNGYTF. CDR3 nucleotides: TGTGCCAGCAGCACCGACAGGGGAAATGGCTACACCTTC.

This clonotype was observed a handful of times. The chain carries TRBV5-1 and TRBJ2-5; 11 bases map to TRBD2. This CDR3 has 16 residues. Germline CDR1 and CDR2: SGHRS and YFSETQ. V shed 4 bases and J 5 bases; nucleotides not matched to a gene: 10. The CDR3 sequence: CASSPLTSGVVETQYF. For the CDR3, the DNA is TGCGCCAGCAGCCCGCTGACTAGCGGGGTGGTTGAGACCCAGTACTTC.